A selection of T cell receptor beta chains follows, all from one sample in a study of blood T cells in healthy people across ages. TCRdb passed the 5' RACE reads through MiXCR, listing each CDR3 protein once. This sample has roughly 1,800,000 distinct CDR3 sequences, with around half found just once. Sequencing used blood. These receptors all stem from a middle-aged woman in good health. Each CDR3 is given with its conserved first and last residue. The size field is filled for only some rows; it gives once, few, many or a size class.

v_call: TRBV9
clone_size: -
j_call: TRBJ2-5
cdr3_aa: CASSVRDRIYQETQYF

v_call: TRBV12-3/TRBV12-4
clone_size: -
j_call: TRBJ1-2
cdr3_aa: CASSSGPYQVYGYTF

v_call: TRBV6-2/TRBV6-3
clone_size: -
j_call: TRBJ2-7
cdr3_aa: CASRGGTTYSDEQYF

v_call: TRBV20-1
clone_size: few
j_call: TRBJ2-7
cdr3_aa: CIPRDLTYEQYF

v_call: TRBV15
clone_size: few
j_call: TRBJ1-1
cdr3_aa: CATGGQGWTEAFF

v_call: TRBV28
clone_size: -
j_call: TRBJ2-3
cdr3_aa: CASRDSASFTDTQYF

v_call: TRBV28
clone_size: few
j_call: TRBJ2-1
cdr3_aa: CASRHLAGDYNEQFF

v_call: TRBV2
clone_size: few
j_call: TRBJ2-7
cdr3_aa: CASKGGESYEQYF

v_call: TRBV20-1
clone_size: few
j_call: TRBJ2-5
cdr3_aa: CSAREPSGATGTQYF

v_call: TRBV20-1
clone_size: -
j_call: TRBJ1-4
cdr3_aa: CSARSGIAREKLFF

v_call: TRBV4-3
clone_size: once
j_call: TRBJ1-6
cdr3_aa: CASSQDGSGAWGSPLHF

v_call: TRBV5-1
clone_size: -
j_call: TRBJ2-3
cdr3_aa: CASSSRPAADTQYF

v_call: TRBV27
clone_size: few
j_call: TRBJ2-4
cdr3_aa: CASSPPEPPGGIVNIQYF

v_call: TRBV20-1
clone_size: -
j_call: TRBJ2-5
cdr3_aa: CSATTSRRQETQYF

v_call: TRBV7-8
clone_size: -
j_call: TRBJ2-5
cdr3_aa: CASSLRPPSRVSEETQYF

v_call: TRBV27
clone_size: -
j_call: TRBJ2-1
cdr3_aa: CASSPAGSAFREQFF

v_call: TRBV6-2/TRBV6-3
clone_size: few
j_call: TRBJ2-6
cdr3_aa: CASIKPGSGANVLTF

v_call: TRBV6-2/TRBV6-3
clone_size: few
j_call: TRBJ1-4
cdr3_aa: CASRPGTRPTNEKLFF

v_call: TRBV12-3/TRBV12-4
clone_size: -
j_call: TRBJ1-2
cdr3_aa: CASSLRGGDYGYTF

v_call: TRBV6-5
clone_size: -
j_call: TRBJ2-1
cdr3_aa: CASSGRDRSPEQFF

v_call: TRBV10-3
clone_size: -
j_call: TRBJ2-5
cdr3_aa: CAISESPPTGGGNSEQYF

v_call: TRBV20-1
clone_size: few
j_call: TRBJ2-7
cdr3_aa: CSAQFNWGQSYEQYF

v_call: TRBV4-2
clone_size: few
j_call: -
cdr3_aa: CASSQVIPSSEQYF

v_call: TRBV20-1
clone_size: -
j_call: TRBJ2-1
cdr3_aa: CSASSQEAYKEQFF

v_call: TRBV14
clone_size: -
j_call: TRBJ1-4
cdr3_aa: CASSQTGTAKEELFF

v_call: TRBV20-1
clone_size: -
j_call: TRBJ2-1
cdr3_aa: CSATAKRGEQFF

v_call: TRBV7-2
clone_size: few
j_call: TRBJ2-3
cdr3_aa: CASSPRHGGRDTQYF

v_call: TRBV12-3/TRBV12-4
clone_size: few
j_call: TRBJ2-5
cdr3_aa: CASSFHRAETQYF

v_call: TRBV14
clone_size: -
j_call: TRBJ2-5
cdr3_aa: CASSRTPGTGEEAQYF

v_call: TRBV11-1
clone_size: -
j_call: TRBJ2-3
cdr3_aa: CASSLMPGTASTDTQYF

v_call: TRBV5-1
clone_size: few
j_call: TRBJ2-3
cdr3_aa: CASNPQTGITDTQYF

v_call: TRBV20-1
clone_size: once
j_call: TRBJ1-1
cdr3_aa: CFLGATEAFF

v_call: TRBV20-1
clone_size: -
j_call: -
cdr3_aa: CSARDYTGNSYEQYF

v_call: TRBV5-5
clone_size: few
j_call: TRBJ2-6
cdr3_aa: CASSSLKGGPSGANVLTF

v_call: TRBV6-5
clone_size: few
j_call: TRBJ2-1
cdr3_aa: CASSYSNAGTYNEQFF

v_call: TRBV27
clone_size: -
j_call: -
cdr3_aa: CASSLTRGFNEQYF

v_call: TRBV5-6
clone_size: -
j_call: TRBJ2-5
cdr3_aa: CASSTPDSQETQYF

v_call: TRBV2
clone_size: few
j_call: TRBJ1-2
cdr3_aa: CASSEGQGPLWGYTF

v_call: TRBV10-3
clone_size: few
j_call: TRBJ2-7
cdr3_aa: CAIRGHGNPVYEQYF

v_call: TRBV5-1
clone_size: -
j_call: TRBJ2-6
cdr3_aa: CASRLGTNSGANVLTF

v_call: TRBV20-1
clone_size: -
j_call: -
cdr3_aa: CRVGVYEQYF

v_call: TRBV5-6
clone_size: -
j_call: TRBJ2-7
cdr3_aa: CASRWGGSYEQYF

v_call: TRBV9
clone_size: -
j_call: TRBJ1-4
cdr3_aa: CASSVDSATNEKLFF

v_call: TRBV13
clone_size: -
j_call: TRBJ1-1
cdr3_aa: CASSETTEAFF

v_call: TRBV28
clone_size: -
j_call: TRBJ1-2
cdr3_aa: CASSFGTVRSGYTF

v_call: TRBV5-4
clone_size: -
j_call: TRBJ2-5
cdr3_aa: CASSLKGQVETQYF

v_call: TRBV25-1
clone_size: -
j_call: -
cdr3_aa: CASSVDRVGNEQYF

v_call: TRBV6-5
clone_size: -
j_call: TRBJ1-2
cdr3_aa: CASSYIGAGNNRVGYTF

v_call: TRBV3-1
clone_size: -
j_call: TRBJ2-7
cdr3_aa: CASSQGELRGEQYF

v_call: TRBV7-7
clone_size: few
j_call: TRBJ2-5
cdr3_aa: CASSLDGTGAETQYF

v_call: TRBV6-2/TRBV6-3
clone_size: -
j_call: TRBJ2-5
cdr3_aa: CASSDVTDQETQYF

v_call: TRBV12-3/TRBV12-4
clone_size: -
j_call: TRBJ1-1
cdr3_aa: CASSSGQGTRAFF

v_call: TRBV11-1
clone_size: -
j_call: TRBJ2-1
cdr3_aa: CASFGGAGEQFF

v_call: TRBV7-2
clone_size: -
j_call: TRBJ2-5
cdr3_aa: CACSARGLAGLLKTQYF

v_call: TRBV4-3
clone_size: -
j_call: TRBJ2-2
cdr3_aa: CASSQVSGAGELFF

v_call: TRBV29-1
clone_size: -
j_call: TRBJ2-1
cdr3_aa: CSAPTLGDEQFF

v_call: TRBV2
clone_size: -
j_call: TRBJ2-7
cdr3_aa: CASRGSGAKGYYEQYF